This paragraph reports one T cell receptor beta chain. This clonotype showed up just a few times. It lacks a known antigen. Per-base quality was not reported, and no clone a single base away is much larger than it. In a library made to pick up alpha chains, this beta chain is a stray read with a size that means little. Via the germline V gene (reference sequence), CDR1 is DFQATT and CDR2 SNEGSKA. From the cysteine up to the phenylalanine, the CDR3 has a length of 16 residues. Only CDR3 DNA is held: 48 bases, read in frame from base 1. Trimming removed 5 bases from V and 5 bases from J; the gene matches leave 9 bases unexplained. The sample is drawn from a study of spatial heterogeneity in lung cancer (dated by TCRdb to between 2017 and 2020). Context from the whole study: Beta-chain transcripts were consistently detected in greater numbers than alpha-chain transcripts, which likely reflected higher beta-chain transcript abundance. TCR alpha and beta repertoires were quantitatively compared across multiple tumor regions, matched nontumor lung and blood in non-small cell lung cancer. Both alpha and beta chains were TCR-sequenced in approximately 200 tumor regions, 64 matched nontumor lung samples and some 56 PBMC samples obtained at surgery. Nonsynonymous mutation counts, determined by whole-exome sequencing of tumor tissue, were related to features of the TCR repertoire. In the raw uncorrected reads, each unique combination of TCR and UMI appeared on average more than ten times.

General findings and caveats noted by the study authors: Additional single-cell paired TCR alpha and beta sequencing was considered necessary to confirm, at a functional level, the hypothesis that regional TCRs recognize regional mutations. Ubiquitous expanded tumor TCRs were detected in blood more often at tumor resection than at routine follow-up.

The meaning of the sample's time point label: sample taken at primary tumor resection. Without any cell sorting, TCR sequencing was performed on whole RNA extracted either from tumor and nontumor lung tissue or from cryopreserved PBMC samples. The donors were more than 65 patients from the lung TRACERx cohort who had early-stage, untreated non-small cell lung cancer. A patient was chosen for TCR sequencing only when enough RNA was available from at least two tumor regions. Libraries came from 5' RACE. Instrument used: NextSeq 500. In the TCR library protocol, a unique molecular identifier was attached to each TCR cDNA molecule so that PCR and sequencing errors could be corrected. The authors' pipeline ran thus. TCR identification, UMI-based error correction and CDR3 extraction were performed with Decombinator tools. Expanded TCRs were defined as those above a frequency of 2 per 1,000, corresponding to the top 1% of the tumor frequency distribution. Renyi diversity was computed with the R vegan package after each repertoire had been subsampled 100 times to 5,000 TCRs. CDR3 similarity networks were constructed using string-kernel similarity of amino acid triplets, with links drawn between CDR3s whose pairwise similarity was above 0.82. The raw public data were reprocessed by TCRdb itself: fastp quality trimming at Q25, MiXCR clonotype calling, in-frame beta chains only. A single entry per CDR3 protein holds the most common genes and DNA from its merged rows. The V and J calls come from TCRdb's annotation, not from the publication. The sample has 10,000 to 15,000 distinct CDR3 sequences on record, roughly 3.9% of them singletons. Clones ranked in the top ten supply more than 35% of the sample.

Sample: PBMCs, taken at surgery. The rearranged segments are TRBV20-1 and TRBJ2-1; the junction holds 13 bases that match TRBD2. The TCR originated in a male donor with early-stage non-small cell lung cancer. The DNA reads TGCAGTGCTCACCCAATCGGGACTAGCGGGAACAATGAGCAGTTCTTC. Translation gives CSAHPIGTSGNNEQFF.